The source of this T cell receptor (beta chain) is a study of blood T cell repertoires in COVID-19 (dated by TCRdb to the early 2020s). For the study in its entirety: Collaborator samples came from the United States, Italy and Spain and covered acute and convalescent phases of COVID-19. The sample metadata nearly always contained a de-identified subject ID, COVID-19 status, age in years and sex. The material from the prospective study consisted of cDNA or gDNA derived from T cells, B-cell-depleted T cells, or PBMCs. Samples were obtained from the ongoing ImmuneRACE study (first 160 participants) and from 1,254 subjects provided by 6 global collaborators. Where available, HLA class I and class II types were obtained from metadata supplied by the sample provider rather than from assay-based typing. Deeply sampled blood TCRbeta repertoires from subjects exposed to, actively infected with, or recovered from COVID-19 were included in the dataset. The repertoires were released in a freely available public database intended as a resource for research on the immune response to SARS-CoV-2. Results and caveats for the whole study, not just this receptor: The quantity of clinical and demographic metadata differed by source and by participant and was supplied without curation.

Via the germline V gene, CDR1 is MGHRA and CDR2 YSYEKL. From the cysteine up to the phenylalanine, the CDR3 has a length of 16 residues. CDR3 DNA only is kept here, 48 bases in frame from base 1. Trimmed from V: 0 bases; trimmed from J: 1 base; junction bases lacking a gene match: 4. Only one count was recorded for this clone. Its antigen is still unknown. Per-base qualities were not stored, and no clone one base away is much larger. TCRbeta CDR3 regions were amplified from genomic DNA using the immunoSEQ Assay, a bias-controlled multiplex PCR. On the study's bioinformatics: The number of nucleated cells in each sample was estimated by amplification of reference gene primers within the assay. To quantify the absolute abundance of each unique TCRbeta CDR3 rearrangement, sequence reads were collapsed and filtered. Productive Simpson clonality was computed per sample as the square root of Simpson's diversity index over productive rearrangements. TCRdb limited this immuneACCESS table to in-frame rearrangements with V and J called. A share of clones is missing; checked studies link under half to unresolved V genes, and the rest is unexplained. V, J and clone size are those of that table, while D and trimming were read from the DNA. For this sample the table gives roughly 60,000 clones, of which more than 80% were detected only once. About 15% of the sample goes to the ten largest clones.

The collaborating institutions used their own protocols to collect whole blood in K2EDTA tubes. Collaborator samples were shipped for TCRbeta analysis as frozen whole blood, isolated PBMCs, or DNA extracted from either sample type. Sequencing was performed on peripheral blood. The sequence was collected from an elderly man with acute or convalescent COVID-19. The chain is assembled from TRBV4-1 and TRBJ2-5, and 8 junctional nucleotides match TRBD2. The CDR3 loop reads CASSQDLRGGQETQYF. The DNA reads TGCGCCAGCAGCCAAGATCTCCGGGGGGGCCAAGAGACCCAGTACTTC.